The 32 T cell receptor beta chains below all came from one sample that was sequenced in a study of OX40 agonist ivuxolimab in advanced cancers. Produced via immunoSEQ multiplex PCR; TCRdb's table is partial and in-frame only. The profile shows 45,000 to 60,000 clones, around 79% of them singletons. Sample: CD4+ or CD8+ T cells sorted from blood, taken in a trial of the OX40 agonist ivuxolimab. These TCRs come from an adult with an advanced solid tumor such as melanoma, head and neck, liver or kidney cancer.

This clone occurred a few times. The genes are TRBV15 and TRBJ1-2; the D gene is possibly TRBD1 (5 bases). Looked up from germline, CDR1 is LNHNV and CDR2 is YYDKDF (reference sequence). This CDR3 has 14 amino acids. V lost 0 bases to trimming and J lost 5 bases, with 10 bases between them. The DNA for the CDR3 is TGTGCCACCAGCAGAGATCGCGCAGGGTATGGCTACACCTTC. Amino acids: CATSRDRAGYGYTF.

CDR3 in amino acids: CASSEGHEGTEAFF. Written as DNA, the CDR3 is TGTGCCAGCAGTGAGGGTCACGAGGGGACTGAAGCTTTCTTT. This chain connects TRBV6-6 to TRBJ1-1, with D possibly TRBD1 on 5 matching bases. Trimming stripped 5 bases from V and 5 bases from J, with 15 bases between. The CDR3 consists of 14 residues. Germline CDR1 is MNHNY and CDR2 is SVGAGI (reference sequence).

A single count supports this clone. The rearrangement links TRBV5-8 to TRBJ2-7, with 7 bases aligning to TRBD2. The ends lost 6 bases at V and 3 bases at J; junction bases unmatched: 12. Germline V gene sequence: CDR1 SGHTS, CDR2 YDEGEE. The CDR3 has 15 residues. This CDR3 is CASTPGPGEGYEQYF. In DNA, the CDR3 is TGTGCCAGCACCCCTGGGCCGGGGGAGGGCTACGAGCAGTACTTC.

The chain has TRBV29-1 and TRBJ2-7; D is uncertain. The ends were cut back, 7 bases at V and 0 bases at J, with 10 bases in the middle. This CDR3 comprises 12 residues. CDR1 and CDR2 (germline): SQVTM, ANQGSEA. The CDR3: CSASVGSYEQYF. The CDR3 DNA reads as TGCAGCGCCTCTGTTGGCTCCTACGAGCAGTACTTC.

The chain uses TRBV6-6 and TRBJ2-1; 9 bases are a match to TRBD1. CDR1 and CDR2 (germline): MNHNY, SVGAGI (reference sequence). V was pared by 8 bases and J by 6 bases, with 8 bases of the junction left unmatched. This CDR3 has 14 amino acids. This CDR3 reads CASSGTGFSNEQFF. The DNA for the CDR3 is TGTGCCAGCTCCGGGACAGGGTTTAGCAATGAGCAGTTCTTC.

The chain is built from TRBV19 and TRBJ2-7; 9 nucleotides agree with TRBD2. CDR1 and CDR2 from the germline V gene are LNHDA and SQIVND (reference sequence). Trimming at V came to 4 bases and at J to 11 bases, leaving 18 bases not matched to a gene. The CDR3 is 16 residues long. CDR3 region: CASSTSGLAGGRQEYF. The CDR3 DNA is TGTGCCAGTAGTACCTCCGGTTTGGCGGGAGGGCGCCAGGAGTACTTC.

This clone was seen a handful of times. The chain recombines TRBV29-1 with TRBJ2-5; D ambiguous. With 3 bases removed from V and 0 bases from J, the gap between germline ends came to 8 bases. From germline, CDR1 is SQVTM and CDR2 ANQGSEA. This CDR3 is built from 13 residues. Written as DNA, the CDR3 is TGCAGCGTTGAGACAACGTACCAAGAGACCCAGTACTTC. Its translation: CSVETTYQETQYF.

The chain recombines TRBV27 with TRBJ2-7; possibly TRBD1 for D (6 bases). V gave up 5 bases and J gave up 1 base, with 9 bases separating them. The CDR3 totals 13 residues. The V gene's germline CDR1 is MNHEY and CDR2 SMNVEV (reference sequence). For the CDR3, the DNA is TGTGCCAGCAGTACGACAGGTTCCTACGAGCAGTACTTC. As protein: CASSTTGSYEQYF.

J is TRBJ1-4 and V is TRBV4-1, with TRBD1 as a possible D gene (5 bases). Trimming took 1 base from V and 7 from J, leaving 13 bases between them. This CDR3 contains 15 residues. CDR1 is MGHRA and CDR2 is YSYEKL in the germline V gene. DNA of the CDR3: TGCGCCAGCAGCCAAGGAGGGGCGGGTAGTGAAAAACTGTTTTTT. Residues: CASSQGGAGSEKLFF.

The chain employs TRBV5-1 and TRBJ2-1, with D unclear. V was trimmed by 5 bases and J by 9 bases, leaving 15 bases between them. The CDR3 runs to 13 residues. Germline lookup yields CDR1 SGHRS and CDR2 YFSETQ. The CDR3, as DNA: TGCGCCAGCAGTTTCCCGGGCTCGGTTGAGCAGTTCTTC. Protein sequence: CASSFPGSVEQFF.

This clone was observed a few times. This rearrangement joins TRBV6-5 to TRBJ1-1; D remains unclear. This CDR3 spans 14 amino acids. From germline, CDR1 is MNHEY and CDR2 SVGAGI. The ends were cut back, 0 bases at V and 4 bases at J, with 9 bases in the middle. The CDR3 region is CASSYSKRSTEAFF. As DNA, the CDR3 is TGTGCCAGCAGTTACTCGAAGAGAAGCACTGAAGCTTTCTTT.

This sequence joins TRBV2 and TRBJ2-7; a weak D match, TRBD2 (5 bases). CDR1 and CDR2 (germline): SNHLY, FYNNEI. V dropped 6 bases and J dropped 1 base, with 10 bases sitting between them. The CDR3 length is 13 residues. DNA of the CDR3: TGTGCCAGCAGCGGGATCTTTTCCTACGAGCAGTACTTC. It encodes CASSGIFSYEQYF.

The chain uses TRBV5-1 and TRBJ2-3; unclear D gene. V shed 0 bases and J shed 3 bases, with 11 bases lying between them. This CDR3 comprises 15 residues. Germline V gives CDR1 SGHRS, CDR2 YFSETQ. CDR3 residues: CASSLEFLGTDTQYF. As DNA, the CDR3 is TGCGCCAGCAGCTTGGAGTTTCTAGGGACAGATACGCAGTATTTT.

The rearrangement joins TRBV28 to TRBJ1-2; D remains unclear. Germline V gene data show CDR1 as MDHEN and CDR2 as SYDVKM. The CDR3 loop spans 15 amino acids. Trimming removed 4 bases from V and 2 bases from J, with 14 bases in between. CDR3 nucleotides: TGTGCCAGCAGTTCCCCCTCCCCCGACAACTATGGCTACACCTTC. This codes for CASSSPSPDNYGYTF.

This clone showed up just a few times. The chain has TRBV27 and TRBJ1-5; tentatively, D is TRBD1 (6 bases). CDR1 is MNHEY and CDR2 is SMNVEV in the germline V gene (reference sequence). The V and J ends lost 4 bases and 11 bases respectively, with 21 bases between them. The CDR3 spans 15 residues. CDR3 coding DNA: TGTGCCAGCAGTTCCCCCGGGACATCTGTTTGGTCCCAGCATTTT. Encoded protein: CASSSPGTSVWSQHF.

CDR3 bases: TGTGCCAGCACCGCGGCGGGGGCGGGAGAGACCCAGTACTTC. Translated, it gives CASTAAGAGETQYF. V is TRBV28 and J is TRBJ2-5; D may be TRBD2 (7 bases). V lost 7 bases and J lost 4, with 16 bases in between. Germline CDR1 reads MDHEN; CDR2 reads SYDVKM. This CDR3 spans 14 amino acids. The entire variable domain, with the rest obtained from reference TRBV28 and TRBJ2-5, is as follows: DVKVTQSSRYLVKRTGEKVFLECVQDMDHENMFWYRQDPGLGLRLIYFSYDVKMKEKGDIPEGYSVSREKKERFSLILESASTNQTSMYLCASTAAGAGETQYFGPGTRLLVL.

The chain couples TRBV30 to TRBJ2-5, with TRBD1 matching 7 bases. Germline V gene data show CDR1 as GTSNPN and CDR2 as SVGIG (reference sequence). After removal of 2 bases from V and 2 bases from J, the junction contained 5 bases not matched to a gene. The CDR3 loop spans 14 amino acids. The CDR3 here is CAWSRGLVQETQYF. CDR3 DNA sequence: TGTGCCTGGAGTAGGGGGCTGGTACAAGAGACCCAGTACTTC.

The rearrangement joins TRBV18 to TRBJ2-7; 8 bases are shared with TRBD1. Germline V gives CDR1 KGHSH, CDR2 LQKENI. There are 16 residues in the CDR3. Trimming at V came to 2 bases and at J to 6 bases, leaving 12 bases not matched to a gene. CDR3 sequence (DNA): TGTGCCAGCTCACCAAATCGAGGACAGGGCATTTCCGAGCAGTACTTC. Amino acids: CASSPNRGQGISEQYF.

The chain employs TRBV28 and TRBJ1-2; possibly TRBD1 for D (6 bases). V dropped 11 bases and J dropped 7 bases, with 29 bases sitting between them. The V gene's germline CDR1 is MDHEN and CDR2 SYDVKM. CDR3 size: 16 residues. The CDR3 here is CAAQKGAGRGYFGYTF. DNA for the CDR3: TGTGCCGCGCAGAAGGGCGCGGGGAGGGGGTATTTTGGCTACACCTTC.

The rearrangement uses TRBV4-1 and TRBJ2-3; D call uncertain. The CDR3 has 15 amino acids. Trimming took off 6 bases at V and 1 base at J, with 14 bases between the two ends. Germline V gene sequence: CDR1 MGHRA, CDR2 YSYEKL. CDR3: CASRPPGTGTDTQYF. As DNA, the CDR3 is TGCGCCAGCAGACCACCCGGCACAGGCACAGATACGCAGTATTTT.

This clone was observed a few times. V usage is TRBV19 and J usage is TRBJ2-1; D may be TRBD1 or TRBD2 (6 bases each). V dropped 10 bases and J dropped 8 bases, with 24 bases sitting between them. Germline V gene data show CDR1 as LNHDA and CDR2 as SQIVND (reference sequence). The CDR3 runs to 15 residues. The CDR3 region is CATARGEGDGYEQFF. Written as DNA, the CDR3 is TGTGCCACCGCAAGGGGGGAAGGGGACGGATATGAGCAGTTCTTC. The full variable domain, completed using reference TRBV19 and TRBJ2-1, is DGGITQSPKYLFRKEGQNVTLSCEQNLNHDAMYWYRQDPGQGLRLIYYSQIVNDFQKGDIAEGYSVSREKKESFPLTVTSAQKNPTAFYLCATARGEGDGYEQFFGPGTRLTVL.

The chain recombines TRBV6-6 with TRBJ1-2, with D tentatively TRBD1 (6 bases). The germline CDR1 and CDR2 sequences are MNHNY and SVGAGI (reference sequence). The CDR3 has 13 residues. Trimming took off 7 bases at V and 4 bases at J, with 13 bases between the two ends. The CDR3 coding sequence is TGTGCCAGCACTATGGACAGTTCCTATGGCTACACCTTC. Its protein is CASTMDSSYGYTF.

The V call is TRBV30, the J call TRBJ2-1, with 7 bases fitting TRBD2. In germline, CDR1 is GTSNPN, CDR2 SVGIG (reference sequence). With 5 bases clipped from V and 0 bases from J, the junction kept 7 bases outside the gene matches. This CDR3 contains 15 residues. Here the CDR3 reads CAWGLDGSSYNEQFF. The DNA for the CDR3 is TGTGCCTGGGGACTAGACGGAAGCTCCTACAATGAGCAGTTCTTC.

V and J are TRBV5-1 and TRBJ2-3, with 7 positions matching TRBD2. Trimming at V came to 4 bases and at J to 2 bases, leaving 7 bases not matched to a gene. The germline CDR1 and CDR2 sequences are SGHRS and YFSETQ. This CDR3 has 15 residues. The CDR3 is CASSPGTKYTDTQYF. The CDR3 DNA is TGCGCCAGCAGCCCCGGGACTAAATACACAGATACGCAGTATTTT.

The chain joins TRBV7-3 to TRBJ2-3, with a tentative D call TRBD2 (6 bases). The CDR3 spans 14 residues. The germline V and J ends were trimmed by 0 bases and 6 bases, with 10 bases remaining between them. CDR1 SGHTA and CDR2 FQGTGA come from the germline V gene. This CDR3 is CASSLTRDGDTQYF. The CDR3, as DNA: TGTGCCAGCAGCTTAACGCGGGATGGGGATACGCAGTATTTT.

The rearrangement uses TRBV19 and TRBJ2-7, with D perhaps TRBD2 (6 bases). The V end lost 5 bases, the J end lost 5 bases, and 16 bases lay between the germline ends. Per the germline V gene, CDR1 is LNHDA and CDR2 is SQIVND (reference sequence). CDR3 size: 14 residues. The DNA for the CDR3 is TGTGCCAGTAGTCTTTCGACTAGATTGGACGAGCAGTACTTC. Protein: CASSLSTRLDEQYF.

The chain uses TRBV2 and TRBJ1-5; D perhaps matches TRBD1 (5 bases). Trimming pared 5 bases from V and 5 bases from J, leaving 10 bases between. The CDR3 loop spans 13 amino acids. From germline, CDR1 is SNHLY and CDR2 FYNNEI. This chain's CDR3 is CASSWTGDQPQHF. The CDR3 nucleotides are TGTGCCAGCAGTTGGACGGGGGATCAGCCCCAGCATTTT.

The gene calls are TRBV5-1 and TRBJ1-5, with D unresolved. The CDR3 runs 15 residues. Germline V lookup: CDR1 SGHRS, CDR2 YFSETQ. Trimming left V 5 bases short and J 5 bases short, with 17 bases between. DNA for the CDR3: TGCGCCAGCAGGGAAACATTCACACACGATCAGCCCCAGCATTTT. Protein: CASRETFTHDQPQHF.

This CDR3 is CASSLFRNTIYF. The CDR3 DNA follows: TGTGCCAGCAGCTTATTTCGAAACACCATATATTTT. The chain has TRBV11-2 and TRBJ1-3, with no clear D. Trimming removed 2 bases at V and 5 bases at J, with 4 bases between. CDR1 SGHAT and CDR2 FQNNGV come from the germline V gene. The CDR3 sequence is 12 residues long.

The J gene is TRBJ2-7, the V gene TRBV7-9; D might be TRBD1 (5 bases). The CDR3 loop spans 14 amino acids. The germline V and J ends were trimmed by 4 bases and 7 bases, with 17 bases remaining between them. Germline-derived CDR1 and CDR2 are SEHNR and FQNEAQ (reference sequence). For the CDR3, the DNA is TGTGCCAGCAGCTCCGGCTCGACAGTTTGGGAGCAGTACTTC. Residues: CASSSGSTVWEQYF.

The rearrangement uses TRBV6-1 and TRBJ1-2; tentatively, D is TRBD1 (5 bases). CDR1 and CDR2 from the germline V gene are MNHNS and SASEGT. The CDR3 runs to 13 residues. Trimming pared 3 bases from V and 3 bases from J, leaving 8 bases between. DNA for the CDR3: TGTGCCAGCAGTGATCCGGGACACTATGGCTACACCTTC. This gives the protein CASSDPGHYGYTF.

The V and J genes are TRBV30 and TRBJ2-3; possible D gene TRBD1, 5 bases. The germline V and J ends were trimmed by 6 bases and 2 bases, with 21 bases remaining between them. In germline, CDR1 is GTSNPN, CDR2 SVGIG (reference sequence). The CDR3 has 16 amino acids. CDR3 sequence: CACNPGHATLTDTQYF. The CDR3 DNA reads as TGTGCCTGCAACCCTGGACACGCTACCCTCACAGATACGCAGTATTTT.